This TCR beta chain was sequenced for a study of CD4 and CD8 cells across lung adenocarcinoma regions. Germline lookup yields CDR1 MNHEY and CDR2 SMNVEV (reference sequence). The CDR3 loop spans 15 amino acids. Points on this clonotype: A read error may be the cause here, since a much bigger clone is one base away.

Localized lung adenocarcinoma, a non-small cell lung cancer, affected the donors. TCRdb passed the PCR reads through MiXCR, listing each CDR3 protein once. The profile covers some 8,000 distinct CDR3 sequences, with less than 70% appearing a single time and less than 20% taken by the ten largest. This chain joins TRBV27 and TRBJ2-1; TRBD2 matches at 8 bases. Gene TRBJ2-7 matches the end of the DNA better, so the J call may be wrong. The sample taken for sequencing was CD8+ T cells from the center of a lung tumor. This clonotype was obtained from a female donor with lung adenocarcinoma. The CD4 and CD8 labels of this study may be unreliable. The CDR3 sequence: CATAGGVPLYNEQYF. In nucleotides, the CDR3 is TGTGCCACCGCGGGAGGAGTCCCGCTGTACAATGAGCAGTACTTC.